This passage covers 30 T cell receptor beta chains from one sample sequenced in a study of cytomegalovirus exposure and HLA in healthy donors. 60 Vbeta and 13 Jbeta primers were used in PCR. TCRdb's copy holds only in-frame clones and misses some; the assay was immunoSEQ multiplex PCR. Of about 55,000 clones listed, roughly 74% are singletons. The sample taken for sequencing was PBMCs. These receptors were taken from a female donor in good health and CMV-seronegative.

The chain's CDR3 is CASSLAREDGYTF. DNA of the CDR3: TGTGCCAGCAGCTTAGCCAGGGAGGATGGCTACACCTTC. The chain joins TRBV7-9 to TRBJ1-2, with a weak D call TRBD1 (5 bases). The germline gives CDR1 SEHNR, CDR2 FQNEAQ (reference sequence). The CDR3 is made up of 13 amino acids. Trimming took 0 bases from V and 6 from J, leaving 8 bases between them. The full variable domain, rest sourced from reference TRBV7-9 and TRBJ1-2, is DTGVSQNPRHKITKRGQNVTFRCDPISEHNRLYWYRQTLGQGPEFLTYFQNEAQLEKSRLLSDRFSAERPKGSFSTLEIQRTEQGDSAMYLCASSLAREDGYTFGSGTRLTVV.

The chain has TRBV5-6 and TRBJ2-3; TRBD1 aligns across 7 bases. V lost 0 bases to trimming and J lost 0 bases; unmatched junction nucleotides: 4. The CDR3 has 16 residues. Per the germline V gene, CDR1 is SGHDT and CDR2 is YYEEEE. CDR3 protein: CASSLAGQLSTDTQYF. The CDR3 nucleotides are TGTGCCAGCAGCTTGGCGGGACAGCTTAGCACAGATACGCAGTATTTT.

V is TRBV11-2 and J is TRBJ2-3; 8 positions agree with TRBD1. Germline V gene lookup returns CDR1 SGHAT and CDR2 FQNNGV. This CDR3 has 17 residues. Trimming cost V 1 base and J 6 bases; bases outside gene matches: 12. CDR3 DNA sequence: TGTGCCAGCAGCTTAGTTGGGACAGGTTTTTGGTGGGATACGCAGTATTTT. Protein product: CASSLVGTGFWWDTQYF.

The chain's CDR3 is CASSLVAGLVVEQFF. The CDR3 coding sequence is TGTGCCAGCAGCTTAGTAGCGGGACTAGTTGTTGAGCAGTTCTTC. V usage is TRBV7-2 and J usage is TRBJ2-1; 8 positions agree with TRBD2. Trimming at V came to 1 base and at J to 9 bases, leaving 8 bases not matched to a gene. Germline V gene data show CDR1 as SGHTA and CDR2 as FQGNSA. CDR3 length equals 15 residues.

This CDR3 is CSVGQGNYGYTF. The CDR3 bases are TGCAGCGTGGGACAGGGGAACTATGGCTACACCTTC. This chain uses TRBV29-1 with TRBJ1-2; 10 nucleotides match TRBD1. The CDR3 consists of 12 residues. The germline V gene has CDR1 SQVTM and CDR2 ANQGSEA. Germline trimming cut 6 bases from V and 2 bases from J; bases unmatched to any gene: 0. The full variable domain, rest sourced from reference TRBV29-1 and TRBJ1-2, is SAVISQKPSRDICQRGTSLTIQCQVDSQVTMMFWYRQQPGQSLTLIATANQGSEATYESGFVIDKFPISRPNLTFSTLTVSNMSPEDSSIYLCSVGQGNYGYTFGSGTRLTVV.

V and J are TRBV29-1 and TRBJ1-2, with 9 nucleotides matching TRBD1. Germline CDR1 is SQVTM and CDR2 is ANQGSEA. The CDR3 consists of 17 residues. V was pared by 2 bases and J by 7 bases, with 17 bases of the junction left unmatched. CDR3 region: CSVENWRQGDYICGYTF. DNA for the CDR3: TGCAGCGTTGAAAATTGGCGACAGGGGGACTACATTTGTGGCTACACCTTC.

This chain uses TRBV5-5 with TRBJ1-2, with TRBD1 identical over 8 bases. The germline gives CDR1 SGHKS, CDR2 YYEKEE (reference sequence). The CDR3 is made up of 13 amino acids. Unmatched junction bases numbered 5, after V lost 6 bases and J lost 4 bases. CDR3 nucleotide sequence: TGTGCCAGCACCCTGGACAGGGCCTATGGCTACACCTTC. As protein: CASTLDRAYGYTF.

This clone was seen a single time. This chain uses TRBV7-9 with TRBJ2-1, with 10 bases matching TRBD2. Trimming cost V 0 bases and J 10 bases; bases outside gene matches: 12. The germline gives CDR1 SEHNR, CDR2 FQNEAQ (reference sequence). This CDR3 is built from 17 residues. The CDR3 spells CASSLARTSGAPEEQFF. The CDR3, as DNA: TGTGCCAGCAGCTTAGCGAGAACTAGCGGGGCCCCCGAGGAGCAGTTCTTC.

The chain employs TRBV7-8 and TRBJ1-4, with D hard to call. The CDR3 covers 13 residues. V was cut by 1 base and J by 8 bases, with 8 bases left in between. The germline V gene has CDR1 SGHVS and CDR2 FQNEAQ. The CDR3: CASSLGQTEKLFF. The CDR3 nucleotides are TGTGCCAGCAGCTTAGGTCAGACAGAAAAACTGTTTTTT.

The rearrangement uses TRBV11-3 and TRBJ2-3; 11 bases are a match to TRBD2. Germline V gene data show CDR1 as SGHNT and CDR2 as YENEEA. The CDR3 totals 18 residues. V shed 5 bases, J shed 5 bases, and the junction held 15 bases outside the gene matches. The CDR3 is CASSLGIISGGAVDTQYF. For the CDR3, the DNA is TGTGCCAGCAGCCTAGGGATTATTAGCGGGGGGGCCGTAGATACGCAGTATTTT.

CDR3 bases: TGCGCCAGCAGCGGGGGGACAGTGTACCAAGAGACCCAGTACTTC. Protein product: CASSGGTVYQETQYF. The chain employs TRBV5-1 and TRBJ2-5; the D gene is possibly TRBD1 (7 bases). The germline V gene encodes CDR1 SGHRS and CDR2 YFSETQ. This CDR3 region has 15 residues. V shed 4 bases and J shed 0 bases, with 13 bases lying between them.

This clone occurred a few times. The CDR3 DNA reads TGTGCCATCAGTGAGTCGAGTCAGAAGCAGGGCTTAGCTGGGGCCAACGTCCTGACTTTC. Its protein is CAISESSQKQGLAGANVLTF. The rearrangement links TRBV10-3 to TRBJ2-6, with a possible D match to TRBD1 (5 bases). The CDR3 runs to 20 residues. Germline V gives CDR1 ENHRY, CDR2 SYGVKD. Trimming left V 0 bases short and J 2 bases short, with 20 bases between.

The chain joins TRBV9 to TRBJ2-1; the D gene is possibly TRBD1 (6 bases). This CDR3 contains 16 residues. V was shortened by 0 bases and J by 1 base, with 11 bases between the two germline ends. CDR1 SGDLS and CDR2 YYNGEE come from the germline V gene. CDR3 nucleotides: TGTGCCAGCAGCGTAGCCAGGGGCGCGTCCTACAATGAGCAGTTCTTC. Translated, it gives CASSVARGASYNEQFF. Combining the CDR3 with reference TRBV9 and TRBJ2-1 gives the whole variable domain DSGVTQTPKHLITATGQRVTLRCSPRSGDLSVYWYQQSLDQGLQFLIQYYNGEERAKGNILERFSAQQFPDLHSELNLSSLELGDSALYFCASSVARGASYNEQFFGPGTRLTVL.

This clone has only one observation. The V and J genes are TRBV19 and TRBJ1-1; 8 bases are a match to TRBD1. The CDR3 is 14 residues long. Trimming at V came to 5 bases and at J to 4 bases, leaving 6 bases not matched to a gene. CDR1 is LNHDA and CDR2 is SQIVND in the germline V gene (reference sequence). In DNA, the CDR3 is TGTGCCAGTAGTCTGACAGGGGACGTCACTGAAGCTTTCTTT. Its translation: CASSLTGDVTEAFF.

This chain joins TRBV2 and TRBJ2-7; TRBD1 is a possible D gene (6 bases). Germline V lookup: CDR1 SNHLY, CDR2 FYNNEI. The CDR3 consists of 14 residues. V was trimmed by 6 bases and J by 0 bases, leaving 12 bases between them. The CDR3 DNA is TGTGCCAGCAGCGCGGACAGCTTCTCCTACGAGCAGTACTTC. Its translation is CASSADSFSYEQYF.

The rearrangement joins TRBV19 to TRBJ1-5; a weak D match, TRBD1 (6 bases). The V end was cut by 4 bases, the J end by 0 bases, with 16 bases between. CDR3 size: 17 residues. Looked up from germline, CDR1 is LNHDA and CDR2 is SQIVND (reference sequence). The CDR3 nucleotides read TGTGCCAGTAGTACCTGGGGGCGAACTTATAGCAATCAGCCCCAGCATTTT. As protein: CASSTWGRTYSNQPQHF.

The rearrangement links TRBV12-5 to TRBJ1-1; 9 positions match TRBD1. This CDR3 is 17 amino acids long. CDR1 and CDR2 from the germline V gene are LGHNT and FRNRAP. V lost 6 bases to trimming and J lost 1 base; unmatched junction nucleotides: 12. CDR3 DNA sequence: TGTGCTAGTGGCAGTTTTTGGGTACAGGGGGCGAACACTGAAGCTTTCTTT. Translating it yields CASGSFWVQGANTEAFF.

V is TRBV7-3 and J is TRBJ1-6; TRBD1 matches at 8 bases. V trimming: 5 bases; J trimming: 9 bases; junction bases outside the gene matches: 3. The CDR3 has 13 amino acids. The germline gives CDR1 SGHTA, CDR2 FQGTGA. In nucleotides, the CDR3 is TGTGCCAGCAGCCCAGACAGGGGTTCACCCCTCCACTTT. Translation gives CASSPDRGSPLHF.

In nucleotides, the CDR3 is TGCGCCAGCAGAAGTAGCGGGGCGAGCTCCTACAATGAGCAGTTCTTC. Translation: CASRSSGASSYNEQFF. The chain is built from TRBV5-1 and TRBJ2-1; 8 positions agree with TRBD2. Germline V gene data show CDR1 as SGHRS and CDR2 as YFSETQ. V lost 5 bases, J lost 0 bases, and 7 bases stayed unmatched. The CDR3 sequence is 16 residues long.

The rearrangement joins TRBV6-4 to TRBJ1-3; TRBD1 might be the D (5 bases). Germline V lookup: CDR1 MRHNA, CDR2 SNTAGT. This CDR3 spans 17 amino acids. Between the trimmed V and J ends, which lost 6 bases and 0 bases, there was a span of 18 bases. This CDR3 reads CASSQGPQPPSGNTIYF. The CDR3 bases are TGTGCCAGCAGCCAGGGTCCCCAACCCCCCTCTGGAAACACCATATATTTT.

The chain carries TRBV5-1 and TRBJ2-6; the D is unclear. Germline values: CDR1 SGHRS, CDR2 YFSETQ. There are 17 residues in the CDR3. V lost 5 bases and J lost 0, with 15 bases in between. This CDR3 is CASRPTTKTSGANVLTF. The CDR3 region has the DNA TGCGCCAGCAGGCCTACCACGAAAACCTCTGGGGCCAACGTCCTGACTTTC.

V usage is TRBV11-1 and J usage is TRBJ1-1, with D tentatively TRBD1 (6 bases). Trimming pared 5 bases from V and 6 bases from J, leaving 16 bases between. The CDR3 totals 14 residues. Germline V gene data show CDR1 as SGHAT and CDR2 as FQDESV (reference sequence). This chain's CDR3 is CASSGKTGFSEAFF. The CDR3 nucleotides are TGTGCCAGCAGCGGCAAAACAGGGTTTTCTGAAGCTTTCTTT.

This clone was observed a single time. This rearrangement joins TRBV19 to TRBJ1-1, with D possibly TRBD1 on 6 matching bases. V dropped 4 bases and J dropped 7 bases, with 13 bases sitting between them. The germline V gene has CDR1 LNHDA and CDR2 SQIVND (reference sequence). The CDR3 has 13 residues. CDR3 in DNA: TGTGCCAGTAGTAGAAGCCAGGGGTTTGAAGCTTTCTTT. Its translation is CASSRSQGFEAFF.

This clone was found once. This chain links TRBV7-9 with TRBJ1-1; a weak D match, TRBD1 (6 bases). The CDR3 runs 11 residues. V lost 7 bases, J lost 11 bases, and 14 bases lay in between. In germline, CDR1 is SEHNR, CDR2 FQNEAQ (reference sequence). Written as DNA, the CDR3 is TGTGCCAGCAACAGACAGGCGCAGGCTTTCTTT. The encoded protein is CASNRQAQAFF.

The rearrangement joins TRBV5-6 to TRBJ1-6; D uncertain. The CDR3 has 15 amino acids. V dropped 2 bases and J dropped 10 bases, with 16 bases sitting between them. Germline CDR1 SGHDT, CDR2 YYEEEE. CDR3 sequence: CASSLSPLELSPLHF. The CDR3 DNA follows: TGTGCCAGCAGCTTATCCCCTTTGGAGCTGTCACCCCTCCACTTT.

CDR3 region: CASSPDRGNQPQHF. CDR3 sequence (DNA): TGTGCCAGCAGCCCTGACAGGGGCAATCAGCCCCAGCATTTT. This rearrangement joins TRBV6-5 to TRBJ1-5, with 7 bases fitting TRBD1. The V and J ends lost 6 bases and 2 bases, in that order; junction bases with no gene match: 4. Germline assignment: CDR1 MNHEY and CDR2 SVGAGI. The CDR3 totals 14 residues.

The chain joins TRBV19 to TRBJ1-5; 8 nucleotides match TRBD1. The CDR3 has 14 residues. V dropped 4 bases and J dropped 10; count of bases not matched to a gene: 9. Germline CDR1 is LNHDA and CDR2 is SQIVND (reference sequence). The CDR3 bases are TGTGCCAGTAGTACCCGACAGGGGCTCGGACCCCAGCATTTT. It yields the protein CASSTRQGLGPQHF.

The genes are TRBV5-1 and TRBJ1-1, with a possible D match to TRBD1 (5 bases). Trimming removed 4 bases from V and 2 bases from J, with 12 bases in between. The CDR3 length is 14 residues. From germline, CDR1 is SGHRS and CDR2 YFSETQ. This chain's CDR3 is CASSLQGSNTEAFF. The DNA of the CDR3 is TGCGCCAGCAGCCTCCAGGGAAGTAACACTGAAGCTTTCTTT.

This chain links TRBV4-1 with TRBJ2-7, with 9 bases that match TRBD2. V shed 2 bases, J shed 0 bases, and the junction held 8 bases outside the gene matches. CDR1 and CDR2 from the germline V gene are MGHRA and YSYEKL. The CDR3 runs 17 residues. CDR3 sequence reads: CASSQTSSGGLSYEQYF. In DNA form, the CDR3 reads TGCGCCAGCAGCCAAACGAGTAGCGGGGGCCTCTCCTACGAGCAGTACTTC.

The rearrangement joins TRBV7-9 to TRBJ1-4; 10 positions match TRBD1. Germline loops: CDR1 SEHNR, CDR2 FQNEAQ (reference sequence). Losses at the gene ends were 5 bases for V and 7 bases for J; bases not matched to a gene: 4. This CDR3 has 14 residues. The CDR3 spells CASSRGQGGEKLFF. The CDR3 bases are TGTGCCAGCAGCCGTGGACAGGGGGGTGAAAAACTGTTTTTT.